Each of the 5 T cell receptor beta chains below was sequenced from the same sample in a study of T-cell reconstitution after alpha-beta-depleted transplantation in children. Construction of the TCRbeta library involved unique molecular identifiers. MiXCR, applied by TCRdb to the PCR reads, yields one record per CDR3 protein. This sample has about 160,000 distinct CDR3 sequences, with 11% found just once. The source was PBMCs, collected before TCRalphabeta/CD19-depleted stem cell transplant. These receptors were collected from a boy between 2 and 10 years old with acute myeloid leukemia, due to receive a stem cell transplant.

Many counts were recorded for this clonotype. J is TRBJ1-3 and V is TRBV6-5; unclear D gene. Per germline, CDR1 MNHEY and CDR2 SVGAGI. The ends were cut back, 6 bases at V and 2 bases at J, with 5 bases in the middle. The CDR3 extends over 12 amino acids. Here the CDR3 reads CASRSAGNTIYF. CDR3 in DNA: TGTGCCAGCAGGTCGGCTGGAAACACCATATATTTT.

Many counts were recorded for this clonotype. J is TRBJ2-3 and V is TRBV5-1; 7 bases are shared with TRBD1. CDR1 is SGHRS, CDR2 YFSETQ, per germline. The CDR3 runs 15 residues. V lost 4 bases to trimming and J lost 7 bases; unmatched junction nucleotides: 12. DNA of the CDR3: TGCGCCAGCAGCAGGCAGGGGGAAAGCACCCATACGCAGTATTTT. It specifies CASSRQGESTHTQYF.

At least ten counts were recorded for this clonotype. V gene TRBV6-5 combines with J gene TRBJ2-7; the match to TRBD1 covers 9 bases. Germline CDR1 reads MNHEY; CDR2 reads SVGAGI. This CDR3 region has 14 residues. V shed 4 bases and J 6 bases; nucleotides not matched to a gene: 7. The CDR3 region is CASSSPGQGGEQYF. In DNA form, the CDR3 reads TGTGCCAGCAGTTCCCCGGGACAGGGCGGCGAGCAGTACTTC.

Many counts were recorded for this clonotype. CDR3 loop: CSATTGTGYGYTF. As DNA, the CDR3 is TGCAGTGCCACTACAGGGACAGGCTATGGCTACACCTTC. This chain connects TRBV20-1 to TRBJ1-2, with 8 bases identical to TRBD1. CDR1 DFQATT and CDR2 SNEGSKA come from the germline V gene (reference sequence). V was clipped by 6 bases and J by 4 bases; unmatched bases: 7. This CDR3 region has 13 residues.

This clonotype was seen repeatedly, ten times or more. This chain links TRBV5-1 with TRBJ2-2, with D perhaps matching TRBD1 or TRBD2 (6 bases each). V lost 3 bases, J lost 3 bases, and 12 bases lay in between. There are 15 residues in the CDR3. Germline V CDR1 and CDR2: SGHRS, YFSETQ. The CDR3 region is CASSSFRGHTGELFF. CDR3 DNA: TGCGCCAGCAGCTCCTTCCGGGGGCACACCGGGGAGCTGTTTTTT.